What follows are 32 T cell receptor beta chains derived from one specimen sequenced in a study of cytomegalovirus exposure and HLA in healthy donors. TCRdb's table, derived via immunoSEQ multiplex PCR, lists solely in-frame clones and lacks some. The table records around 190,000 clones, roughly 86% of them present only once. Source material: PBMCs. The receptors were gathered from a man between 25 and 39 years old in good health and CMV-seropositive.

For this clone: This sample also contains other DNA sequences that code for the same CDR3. The DNA for the CDR3 is TGTGCCAGCAGCTTAGAGGGGCGGTCCTACGAGCAGTACTTC. As protein: CASSLEGRSYEQYF. The chain employs TRBV7-9 and TRBJ2-7; weak D call: TRBD1 (5 bases). CDR1 and CDR2 (germline): SEHNR, FQNEAQ (reference sequence). The CDR3 length is 14 residues. Trimming left V 1 base short and J 1 base short, with 8 bases between.

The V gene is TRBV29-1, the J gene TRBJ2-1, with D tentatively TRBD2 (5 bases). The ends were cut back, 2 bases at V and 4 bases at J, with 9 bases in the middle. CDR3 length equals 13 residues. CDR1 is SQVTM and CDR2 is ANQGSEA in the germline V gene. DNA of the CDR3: TGCAGCGTTGAAAAGGACTTATACAATGAGCAGTTCTTC. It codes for CSVEKDLYNEQFF.

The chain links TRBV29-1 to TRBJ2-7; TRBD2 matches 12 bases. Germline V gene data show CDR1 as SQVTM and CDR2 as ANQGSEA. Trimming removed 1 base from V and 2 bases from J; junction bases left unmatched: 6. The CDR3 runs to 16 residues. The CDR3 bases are TGCAGCGTTGAAGTCGGACTAGCGGGATTCCCCTACGAGCAGTACTTC. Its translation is CSVEVGLAGFPYEQYF.

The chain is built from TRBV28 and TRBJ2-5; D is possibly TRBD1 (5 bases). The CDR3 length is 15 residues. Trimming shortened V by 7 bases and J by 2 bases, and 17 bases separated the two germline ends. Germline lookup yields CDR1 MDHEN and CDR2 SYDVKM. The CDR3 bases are TGTGCCAGCAAGCCCTTGGACATACCTCAAGAGACCCAGTACTTC. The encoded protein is CASKPLDIPQETQYF.

The CDR3 loop is CASSIEGMNTEAFF. CDR3 nucleotides: TGTGCCAGTAGTATAGAAGGGATGAACACTGAAGCTTTCTTT. V gene TRBV19 combines with J gene TRBJ1-1; no firm D call. CDR3 length equals 14 residues. V lost 0 bases and J lost 0, with 5 bases in between. Germline V lookup: CDR1 LNHDA, CDR2 SQIVND (reference sequence).

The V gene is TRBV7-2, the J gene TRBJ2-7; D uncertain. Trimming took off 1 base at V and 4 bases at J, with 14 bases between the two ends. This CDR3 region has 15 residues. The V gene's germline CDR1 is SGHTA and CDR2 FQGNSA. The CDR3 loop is CASSLESRVRYEQYF. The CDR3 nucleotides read TGTGCCAGCAGCTTAGAATCCCGGGTACGATACGAGCAGTACTTC.

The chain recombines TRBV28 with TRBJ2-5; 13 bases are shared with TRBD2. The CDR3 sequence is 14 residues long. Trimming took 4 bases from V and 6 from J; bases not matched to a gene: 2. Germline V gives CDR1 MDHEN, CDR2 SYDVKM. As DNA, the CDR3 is TGTGCCAGCAGTTGGACTAGCGGGAGAAAGACCCAGTACTTC. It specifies CASSWTSGRKTQYF.

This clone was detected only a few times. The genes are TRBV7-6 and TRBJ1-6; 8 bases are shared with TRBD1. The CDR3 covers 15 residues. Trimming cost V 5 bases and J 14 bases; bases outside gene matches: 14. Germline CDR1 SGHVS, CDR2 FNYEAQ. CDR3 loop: CASSERTGPVGALHF. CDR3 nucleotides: TGTGCCAGCAGCGAACGGACAGGGCCTGTGGGAGCCCTCCACTTT.

The CDR3 DNA reads as TGCGCCAGCAGCCAAGAAGGGCAGGCCTACGAGCAGTACTTC. Its protein is CASSQEGQAYEQYF. The gene calls are TRBV4-1 and TRBJ2-7; D remains unclear. This CDR3 has 14 amino acids. Germline V gene sequence: CDR1 MGHRA, CDR2 YSYEKL. V dropped 0 bases and J dropped 2 bases, with 8 bases sitting between them.

The CDR3 is CASSERGTVVMNTEAFF. As DNA, the CDR3 is TGTGCCAGCAGTGAAAGGGGGACAGTTGTGATGAACACTGAAGCTTTCTTT. The chain joins TRBV6-1 to TRBJ1-1; 7 bases fit TRBD1. CDR3 length equals 17 residues. The germline CDR1 and CDR2 sequences are MNHNS and SASEGT. The V gene end was trimmed by 2 bases and the J gene end by 0 bases; junction bases not matched to a gene: 9.

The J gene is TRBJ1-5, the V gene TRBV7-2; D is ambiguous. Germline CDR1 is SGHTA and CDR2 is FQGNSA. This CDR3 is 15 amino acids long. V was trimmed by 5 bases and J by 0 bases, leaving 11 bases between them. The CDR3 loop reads CASSPRGYSNQPQHF. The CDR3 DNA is TGTGCCAGCAGCCCCCGAGGGTATAGCAATCAGCCCCAGCATTTT.

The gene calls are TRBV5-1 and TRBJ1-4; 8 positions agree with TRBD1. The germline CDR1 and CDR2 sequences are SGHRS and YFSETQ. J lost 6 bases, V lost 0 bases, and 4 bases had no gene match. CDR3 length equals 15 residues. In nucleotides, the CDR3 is TGCGCCAGCAGCTTGGGTGTGACAGGGGATGAAAAACTGTTTTTT. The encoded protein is CASSLGVTGDEKLFF.

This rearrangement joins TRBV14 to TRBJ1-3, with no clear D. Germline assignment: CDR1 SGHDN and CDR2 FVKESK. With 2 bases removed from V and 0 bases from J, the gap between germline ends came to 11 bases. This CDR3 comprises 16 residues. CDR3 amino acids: CASSQSPSTSGNTIYF. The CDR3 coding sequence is TGTGCCAGCAGCCAATCCCCGAGTACCTCTGGAAACACCATATATTTT.

The CDR3 protein is CASRNTGELFF. The CDR3 DNA follows: TGTGCCAGCAGGAACACCGGGGAGCTGTTTTTT. The chain has TRBV27 and TRBJ2-2, with D unclear. Germline CDR1 is MNHEY and CDR2 is SMNVEV (reference sequence). There are 11 residues in the CDR3. V was clipped by 6 bases and J by 1 base, with 0 bases between them.

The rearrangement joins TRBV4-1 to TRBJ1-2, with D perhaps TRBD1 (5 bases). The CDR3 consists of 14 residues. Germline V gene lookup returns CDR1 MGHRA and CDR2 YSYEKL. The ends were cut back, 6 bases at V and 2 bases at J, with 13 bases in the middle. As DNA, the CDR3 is TGCGCCAGCAGTCCGGGGACCGCCAACTATGGCTACACCTTC. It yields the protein CASSPGTANYGYTF.

CDR3 DNA sequence: TGTGCCAGCAGCGCCTGGGGATCTAGGACTGAAGCTTTCTTT. This translates into CASSAWGSRTEAFF. This chain links TRBV2 with TRBJ1-1; unclear D gene. From germline, CDR1 is SNHLY and CDR2 FYNNEI. The CDR3 length is 14 residues. Trimming pared 6 bases from V and 5 bases from J, leaving 16 bases between. The whole variable domain, filled in from reference TRBV2 and TRBJ1-1, reads EPEVTQTPSHQVTQMGQEVILRCVPISNHLYFYWYRQILGQKVEFLVSFYNNEISEKSEIFDDQFSVERPDGSNFTLKIRSTKLEDSAMYFCASSAWGSRTEAFFGQGTRLTVV.

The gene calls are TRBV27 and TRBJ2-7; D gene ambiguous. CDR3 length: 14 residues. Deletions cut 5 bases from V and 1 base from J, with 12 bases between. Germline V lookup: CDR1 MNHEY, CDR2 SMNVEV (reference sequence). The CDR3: CASSPTPASYEQYF. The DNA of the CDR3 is TGTGCCAGCAGTCCTACCCCCGCTTCCTACGAGCAGTACTTC.

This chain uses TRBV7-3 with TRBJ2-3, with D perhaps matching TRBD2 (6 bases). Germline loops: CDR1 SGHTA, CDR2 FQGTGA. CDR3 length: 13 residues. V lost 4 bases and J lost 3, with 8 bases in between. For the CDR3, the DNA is TGTGCCAGCAGCTGGGAGGCAACAGATACGCAGTATTTT. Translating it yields CASSWEATDTQYF. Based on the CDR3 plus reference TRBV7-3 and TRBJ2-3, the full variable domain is GAGVSQTPSNKVTEKGKYVELRCDPISGHTALYWYRQSLGQGPEFLIYFQGTGAADDSGLPNDRFFAVRPEGSVSTLKIQRTERGDSAVYLCASSWEATDTQYFGPGTRLTVL.

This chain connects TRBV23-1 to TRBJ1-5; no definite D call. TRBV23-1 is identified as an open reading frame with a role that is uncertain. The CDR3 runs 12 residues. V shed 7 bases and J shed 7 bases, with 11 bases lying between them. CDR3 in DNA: TGCGCCAGCATTCGCACGTCCCAGCCCCAGCATTTT. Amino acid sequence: CASIRTSQPQHF.

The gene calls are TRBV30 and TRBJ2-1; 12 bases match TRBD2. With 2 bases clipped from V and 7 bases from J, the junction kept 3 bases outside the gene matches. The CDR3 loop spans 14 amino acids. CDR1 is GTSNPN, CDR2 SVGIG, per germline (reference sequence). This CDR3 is CAWSSGLAGNEQFF. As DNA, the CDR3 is TGTGCCTGGAGTAGCGGACTAGCGGGGAATGAGCAGTTCTTC.

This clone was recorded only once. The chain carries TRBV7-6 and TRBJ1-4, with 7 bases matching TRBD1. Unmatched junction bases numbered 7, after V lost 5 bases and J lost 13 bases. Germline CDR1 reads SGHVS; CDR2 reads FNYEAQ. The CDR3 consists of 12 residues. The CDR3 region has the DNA TGTGCCAGCAGCCCTCGACAGGGAGGACTGTTTTTT. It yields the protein CASSPRQGGLFF.

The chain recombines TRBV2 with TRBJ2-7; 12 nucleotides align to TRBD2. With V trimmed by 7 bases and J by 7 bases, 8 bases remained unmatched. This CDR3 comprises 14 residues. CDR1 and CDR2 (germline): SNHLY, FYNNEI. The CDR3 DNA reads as TGTGCCAGCAACAGACTAGCGGGAGTGGAAGAGCAGTACTTC. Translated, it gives CASNRLAGVEEQYF.

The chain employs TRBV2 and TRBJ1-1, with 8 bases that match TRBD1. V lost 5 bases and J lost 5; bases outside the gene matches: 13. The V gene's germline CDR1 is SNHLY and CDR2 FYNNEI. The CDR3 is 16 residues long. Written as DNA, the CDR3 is TGTGCCAGCAGTCAAGTTGACAGGGGAGGGTCTACTGAAGCTTTCTTT. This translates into CASSQVDRGGSTEAFF. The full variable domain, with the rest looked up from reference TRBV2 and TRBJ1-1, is EPEVTQTPSHQVTQMGQEVILRCVPISNHLYFYWYRQILGQKVEFLVSFYNNEISEKSEIFDDQFSVERPDGSNFTLKIRSTKLEDSAMYFCASSQVDRGGSTEAFFGQGTRLTVV.

Written as DNA, the CDR3 is TGCAGCGTTGAAGACTGGACTAGCGGTCCCTACGAGCAGTACTTC. Protein product: CSVEDWTSGPYEQYF. V usage is TRBV29-1 and J usage is TRBJ2-7, with 10 bases aligning to TRBD2. The CDR3 sequence is 15 residues long. V shed 0 bases, J shed 2 bases, and the junction held 4 bases outside the gene matches. Germline V gene data show CDR1 as SQVTM and CDR2 as ANQGSEA.

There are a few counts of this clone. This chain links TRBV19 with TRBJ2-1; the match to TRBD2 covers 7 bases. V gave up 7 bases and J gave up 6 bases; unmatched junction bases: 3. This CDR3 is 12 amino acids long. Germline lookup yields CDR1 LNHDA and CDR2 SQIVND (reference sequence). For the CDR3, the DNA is TGTGCCAGTATGGGGGGGGTCAATGAGCAGTTCTTC. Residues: CASMGGVNEQFF.

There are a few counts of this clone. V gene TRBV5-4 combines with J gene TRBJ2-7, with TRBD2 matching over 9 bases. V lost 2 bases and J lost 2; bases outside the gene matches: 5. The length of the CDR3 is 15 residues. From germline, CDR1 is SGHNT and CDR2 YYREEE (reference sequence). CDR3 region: CASSFGLAGTYEQYF. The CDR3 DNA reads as TGTGCCAGCAGCTTTGGTCTAGCGGGGACCTACGAGCAGTACTTC.

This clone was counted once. The CDR3 region has the DNA TGTGCCAGCAGCCCCGACAGGGGATTGAGCACAGATACGCAGTATTTT. Encoded protein: CASSPDRGLSTDTQYF. V usage is TRBV11-1 and J usage is TRBJ2-3, with 8 nucleotides matching TRBD1. V trimming: 5 bases; J trimming: 0 bases; junction bases outside the gene matches: 7. Germline-derived CDR1 and CDR2 are SGHAT and FQDESV (reference sequence). The CDR3 contains 16 residues.

CDR3 in DNA: TGTGCCAGCAGCTACGGGGACAGGGATGCTGAAAAACTGTTTTTT. It translates to CASSYGDRDAEKLFF. V and J are TRBV7-9 and TRBJ1-4; TRBD1 matches at 9 bases. Trimming cost V 4 bases and J 7 bases; bases outside gene matches: 7. The CDR3 totals 15 residues. Germline V gene sequence: CDR1 SEHNR, CDR2 FQNEAQ (reference sequence).

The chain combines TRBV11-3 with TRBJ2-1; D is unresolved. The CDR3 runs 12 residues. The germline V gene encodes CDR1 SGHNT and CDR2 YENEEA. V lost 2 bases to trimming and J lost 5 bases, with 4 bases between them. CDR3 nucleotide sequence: TGTGCCAGCAGCTTAATACACAATGAGCAGTTCTTC. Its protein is CASSLIHNEQFF.

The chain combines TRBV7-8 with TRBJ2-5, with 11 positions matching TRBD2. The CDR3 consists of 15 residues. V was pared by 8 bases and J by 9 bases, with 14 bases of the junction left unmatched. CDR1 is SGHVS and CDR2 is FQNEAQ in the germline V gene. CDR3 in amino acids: CASSPPGLAEGAQYF. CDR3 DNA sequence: TGTGCCAGCTCCCCCCCGGGACTAGCGGAGGGGGCCCAGTACTTC.

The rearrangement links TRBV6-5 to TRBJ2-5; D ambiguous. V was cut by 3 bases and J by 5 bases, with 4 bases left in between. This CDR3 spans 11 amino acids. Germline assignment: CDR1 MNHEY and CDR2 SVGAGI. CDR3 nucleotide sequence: TGTGCCAGCAGTTATCGGGAGACCCAGTACTTC. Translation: CASSYRETQYF.

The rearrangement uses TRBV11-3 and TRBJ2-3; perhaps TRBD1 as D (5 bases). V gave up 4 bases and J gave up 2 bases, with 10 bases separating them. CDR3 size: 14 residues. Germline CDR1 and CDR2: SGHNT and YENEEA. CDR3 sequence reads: CASSSQGYTDTQYF. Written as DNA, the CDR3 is TGTGCCAGCAGCTCCCAGGGATACACAGATACGCAGTATTTT.